These 9 T cell receptor beta chains were sequenced from one sample in a study of post-analysis software for immune sequencing data. No cognate antigen is known for these TCRs. Study conclusions and caveats: Comparison of patients with controls showed 4 to 6 TRBV segments more frequent in patients, TRBV5-6, TRBV5-1 and TRBV20-1 among them.

Each TCR beta cDNA library carried unique molecular identifiers. TCRdb re-called the PCR reads through MiXCR, storing one row per CDR3 protein. The table records around 700,000 distinct CDR3 sequences, 59% of them present only once. The sample consisted of blood. These receptors came from a girl aged 2 to 9 with multiple sclerosis.

V and J are TRBV4-2 and TRBJ1-5; no firm D call. The ends were cut back, 0 bases at V and 3 bases at J, with 9 bases in the middle. The V gene's germline CDR1 is LGHNA and CDR2 YNFKEQ. CDR3 length: 15 amino acids. As DNA, the CDR3 is TGTGCCAGCAGCCAAGATCGGCAGACCAATCAGCCCCAGCATTTT. Residues: CASSQDRQTNQPQHF.

The V call is TRBV9, the J call TRBJ2-3, with D tentatively TRBD1 or TRBD2 (5 bases each). V shed 0 bases and J shed 2 bases, with 13 bases lying between them. The CDR3 consists of 16 residues. Per the germline V gene, CDR1 is SGDLS and CDR2 is YYNGEE. The CDR3 DNA sequence: TGTGCCAGCAGCGTAGCTGGGGGAGCGGCCACAGATACGCAGTATTTT. This encodes CASSVAGGAATDTQYF.

Only a few counts were recorded for this clonotype. The chain couples TRBV29-1 to TRBJ2-7; 8 nucleotides line up with TRBD1. The V segment lost 6 bases and the J segment 6 bases; nucleotides outside the gene matches: 10. CDR1 is SQVTM and CDR2 is ANQGSEA in the germline V gene. This CDR3 spans 13 amino acids. CDR3 DNA sequence: TGCAGCGTCTCGAAAGGGACAGGATTCGAGCAGTACTTC. Translating it yields CSVSKGTGFEQYF.

This clonotype showed up just a few times. The chain combines TRBV20-1 with TRBJ1-5; no clear D gene. The V end lost 6 bases, the J end lost 2 bases, and 8 bases lay between the germline ends. Per germline, CDR1 DFQATT and CDR2 SNEGSKA (reference sequence). The CDR3 covers 12 residues. CDR3 sequence reads: CSAAPGNQPQHF. The CDR3 DNA sequence: TGCAGTGCCGCCCCTGGCAATCAGCCCCAGCATTTT.

A single count supports this clonotype. The J gene is TRBJ2-1, the V gene TRBV29-1; 9 positions agree with TRBD2. The CDR3 has 14 amino acids. The germline V gene has CDR1 SQVTM and CDR2 ANQGSEA. V lost 1 base and J lost 6; bases outside the gene matches: 4. This chain's CDR3 is CSVEGSGRTNEQFF. The DNA for the CDR3 is TGCAGCGTTGAAGGGAGCGGGAGGACCAATGAGCAGTTCTTC.

This chain uses TRBV15 with TRBJ2-3; D call uncertain. Germline V gene sequence: CDR1 LNHNV, CDR2 YYDKDF (reference sequence). Deletions cut 3 bases from V and 1 base from J, with 11 bases between. CDR3 length: 15 residues. In nucleotides, the CDR3 is TGTGCCACCAGCAGGTTGGATACCGGCACAGATACGCAGTATTTT. Protein sequence: CATSRLDTGTDTQYF.

This clonotype was seen only a few times. The chain employs TRBV6-4 and TRBJ2-1; 13 bases align to TRBD2. The ends lost 6 bases at V and 9 bases at J; junction bases unmatched: 5. The CDR3 runs to 14 residues. The germline gives CDR1 MRHNA, CDR2 SNTAGT. CDR3 nucleotides: TGTGCCAGCAGCGCGGGACTAGCGGGAACTGAGCAGTTCTTC. This codes for CASSAGLAGTEQFF.

V and J are TRBV5-1 and TRBJ2-1; D gene ambiguous. This CDR3 contains 18 residues. The V gene lost 0 bases and the J gene lost 2 bases, with 18 bases spanning the gap. Germline lookup yields CDR1 SGHRS and CDR2 YFSETQ. The CDR3 DNA reads TGCGCCAGCAGCTTGGAAGGGCCAACAGACGCTACCTACAATGAGCAGTTCTTC. Its protein is CASSLEGPTDATYNEQFF.

This clonotype has more than one count but fewer than ten. J is TRBJ2-3 and V is TRBV29-1, with D possibly matching TRBD1 (6 bases). Germline CDR1 is SQVTM and CDR2 is ANQGSEA. The CDR3 loop spans 14 amino acids. V dropped 6 bases and J dropped 2 bases, with 15 bases sitting between them. CDR3 sequence: CSVSGAPFTDTQYF. Here the CDR3 DNA reads TGCAGCGTGTCAGGGGCCCCATTCACAGATACGCAGTATTTT.